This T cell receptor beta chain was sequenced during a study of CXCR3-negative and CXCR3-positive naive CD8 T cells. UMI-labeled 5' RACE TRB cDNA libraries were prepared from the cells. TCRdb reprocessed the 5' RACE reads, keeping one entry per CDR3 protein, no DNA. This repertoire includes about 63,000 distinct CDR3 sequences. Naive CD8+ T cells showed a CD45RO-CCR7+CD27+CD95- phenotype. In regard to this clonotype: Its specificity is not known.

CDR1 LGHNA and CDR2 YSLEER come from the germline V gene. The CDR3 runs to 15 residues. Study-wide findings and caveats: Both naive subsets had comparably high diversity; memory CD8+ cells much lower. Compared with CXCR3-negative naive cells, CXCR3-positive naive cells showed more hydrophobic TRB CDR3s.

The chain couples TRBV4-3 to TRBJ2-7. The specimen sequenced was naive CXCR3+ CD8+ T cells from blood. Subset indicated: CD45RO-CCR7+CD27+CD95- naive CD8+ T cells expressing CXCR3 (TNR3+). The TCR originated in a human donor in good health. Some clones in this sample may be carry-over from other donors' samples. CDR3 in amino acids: CASSREIQPSYEQYF.